Many counts were recorded for the clone carrying this T cell receptor (beta chain). This sample is drawn from a study of HIV-infected children after antiretroviral therapy interruption. Study details: All children had CD4+ count above 500 and viral load below 50 copies/ml.

Unique molecular identifiers were included in an RNA-based 3' RACE TCR library. MiXCR, run by TCRdb on the 3' RACE reads, gives a single entry per CDR3 protein. The profile shows tens of thousands of distinct CDR3 sequences, around 4.7% of them singletons. Germline assignment: CDR1 MGHDK and CDR2 SYGVNS. The CDR3 loop spans 12 amino acids. V dropped 3 bases and J dropped 7 bases, with 4 bases sitting between them. Treatment here: PENTA 11 planned treatment interruption arm or continuous ART arm. Only samples with at least 5 million viable PBMCs qualified. Naive CD4+ CD45RA+ CD45RO- T cells were sorted from thawed PBMCs.

The sample in question was CD45RA+ CD4+ T cells from PBMCs, pooled from several time points, obtained from a donor given antiretroviral therapy, either interrupted or continuous. Documented subset: naive CD4+ CD45RA+ CD45RO- T cells. This receptor was obtained from a pool of human donors with HIV. V is TRBV25-1 and J is TRBJ1-6; D unresolved. The CDR3 nucleotides read TGTGCCAGCAGTGAGGCGAATTCACCCCTCCACTTT. Amino acid sequence: CASSEANSPLHF.